The 18 T cell receptor beta chains in this list originate from one sample, sequenced in a study of blood T cell repertoires in COVID-19. Generated by immunoSEQ multiplex PCR, the TCRdb table keeps only in-frame clones and is missing some. Found here are approximately 150,000 clones, approximately 84% of them singletons; the top ten hold 11%. Sequenced sample: peripheral blood. The source is a man between 65 and 79 years old with active or convalescent COVID-19.

This chain joins TRBV5-1 and TRBJ1-6; D perhaps matches TRBD1 (5 bases). V lost 0 bases to trimming and J lost 12 bases, with 10 bases between them. This CDR3 is built from 13 residues. Germline CDR1 and CDR2: SGHRS and YFSETQ. Here the CDR3 reads CASSLGGSEPLHF. The CDR3 nucleotides read TGCGCCAGCAGCTTGGGGGGCAGCGAACCCCTCCACTTT. Full variable domain (remainder filled in from reference TRBV5-1 and TRBJ1-6): KAGVTQTPRYLIKTRGQQVTLSCSPISGHRSVSWYQQTPGQGLQFLFEYFSETQRNKGNFPGRFSGRQFSNSRSEMNVSTLELGDSALYLCASSLGGSEPLHFGNGTRLTVT.

The V and J genes are TRBV11-3 and TRBJ2-1, with TRBD2 matching over 11 bases. Trimming took 5 bases from V and 2 from J; bases not matched to a gene: 2. Germline loops: CDR1 SGHNT, CDR2 YENEEA. The CDR3 consists of 15 residues. This CDR3 reads CASSRTSGPYNEQFF. The CDR3 region has the DNA TGTGCCAGCAGCCGGACTAGCGGGCCCTACAATGAGCAGTTCTTC. The full variable domain, in which reference TRBV11-3 and TRBJ2-1 provide the parts outside the CDR3, is EAGVVQSPRYKIIEKKQPVAFWCNPISGHNTLYWYLQNLGQGPELLIRYENEEAVDDSQLPKDRFSAERLKGVDSTLKIQPAELGDSAVYLCASSRTSGPYNEQFFGPGTRLTVL.

V is TRBV5-6 and J is TRBJ1-1, with D unresolved. This CDR3 has 15 amino acids. V lost 4 bases to trimming and J lost 6 bases, with 19 bases between them. CDR1 is SGHDT and CDR2 is YYEEEE in the germline V gene. This CDR3 reads CASSLRGLGGAEAFF. The CDR3, as DNA: TGTGCCAGCAGCCTCCGGGGATTAGGAGGCGCTGAAGCTTTCTTT.

The rearrangement links TRBV2 to TRBJ1-5; D might be TRBD1 (5 bases). Trimming stripped 2 bases from V and 0 bases from J, with 11 bases between. CDR1 SNHLY and CDR2 FYNNEI come from the germline V gene. The CDR3 contains 16 residues. The DNA for the CDR3 is TGTGCCAGCAGTGAATGGGGCAGGTATAGCAATCAGCCCCAGCATTTT. Its protein product is CASSEWGRYSNQPQHF.

J is TRBJ1-3 and V is TRBV11-2; no definite D call. The V gene lost 3 bases and the J gene lost 3 bases, with 9 bases spanning the gap. The CDR3 spans 14 residues. Germline values: CDR1 SGHAT, CDR2 FQNNGV. In nucleotides, the CDR3 is TGTGCCAGCAGCTTCGTCAGGAATGGAAACACCATATATTTT. Protein sequence: CASSFVRNGNTIYF.

V is TRBV27 and J is TRBJ2-7; TRBD1 matches at 9 bases. There are 14 residues in the CDR3. J gave up 5 bases and V 4 bases, and 6 bases lay outside the gene matches. The V gene's germline CDR1 is MNHEY and CDR2 SMNVEV (reference sequence). DNA for the CDR3: TGTGCCAGCAGTTCCGGGACAGGGTGGAACGAGCAGTACTTC. It specifies CASSSGTGWNEQYF.

This chain connects TRBV7-3 to TRBJ1-1; tentative D call: TRBD1 (5 bases). Germline V gene lookup returns CDR1 SGHTA and CDR2 FQGTGA. Trimming took off 1 base at V and 1 base at J, with 10 bases between the two ends. The CDR3 totals 15 residues. The CDR3 loop is CASSLRGRENTEAFF. CDR3 coding DNA: TGTGCCAGCAGCTTAAGAGGCAGGGAGAACACTGAAGCTTTCTTT.

The chain combines TRBV6-2 or TRBV6-3 with TRBJ2-5; 11 bases match TRBD1. The V and J ends lost 6 bases and 0 bases, in that order; junction bases with no gene match: 6. The CDR3 runs 16 residues. Germline CDR1 MNHEY, CDR2 SVGEGT. CDR3 protein: CASSQDRGQYQETQYF. The CDR3 coding sequence is TGTGCCAGCAGCCAGGACAGGGGGCAATACCAAGAGACCCAGTACTTC.

The chain employs TRBV7-9 and TRBJ1-3; D remains unclear. V was clipped by 2 bases and J by 3 bases, with 5 bases between them. In germline, CDR1 is SEHNR, CDR2 FQNEAQ (reference sequence). The length of the CDR3 is 13 residues. The CDR3 here is CASSLTVGNTIYF. In nucleotides, the CDR3 is TGTGCCAGCAGCTTAACAGTTGGAAACACCATATATTTT.

The rearrangement joins TRBV5-1 to TRBJ2-4; TRBD1 agrees at 7 bases. The CDR3 spans 12 residues. J was trimmed by 8 bases and V by 1 base; bases with no gene match: 0. Germline values: CDR1 SGHRS, CDR2 YFSETQ. DNA for the CDR3: TGCGCCAGCAGCTTGACAGGGGACATTCAGTACTTC. This codes for CASSLTGDIQYF. The variable domain in full, with the rest retrieved from reference TRBV5-1 and TRBJ2-4, is KAGVTQTPRYLIKTRGQQVTLSCSPISGHRSVSWYQQTPGQGLQFLFEYFSETQRNKGNFPGRFSGRQFSNSRSEMNVSTLELGDSALYLCASSLTGDIQYFGAGTRLSVL.

This clone came up once. The genes are TRBV18 and TRBJ2-7; 9 nucleotides match TRBD2. CDR1 is KGHSH, CDR2 LQKENI, per germline. Losses at the gene ends were 3 bases for V and 3 bases for J; bases not matched to a gene: 9. The CDR3 has 16 amino acids. CDR3 in amino acids: CASSPPGLARFYEQYF. The CDR3, as DNA: TGTGCCAGCTCACCTCCGGGACTAGCAAGATTCTACGAGCAGTACTTC.

The gene calls are TRBV9 and TRBJ1-1; D remains unclear. The CDR3 spans 14 residues. The V end lost 1 base, the J end lost 0 bases, and 7 bases lay between the germline ends. The germline V gene has CDR1 SGDLS and CDR2 YYNGEE. Here the CDR3 DNA reads TGTGCCAGCAGCGTAACGACTTTGAACACTGAAGCTTTCTTT. This gives the protein CASSVTTLNTEAFF. Using reference TRBV9 and TRBJ1-1 for the parts outside the CDR3, the full variable domain is DSGVTQTPKHLITATGQRVTLRCSPRSGDLSVYWYQQSLDQGLQFLIQYYNGEERAKGNILERFSAQQFPDLHSELNLSSLELGDSALYFCASSVTTLNTEAFFGQGTRLTVV.

V and J are TRBV6-5 and TRBJ2-7; 9 positions match TRBD1. Germline V gene lookup returns CDR1 MNHEY and CDR2 SVGAGI. The CDR3 totals 15 residues. The V gene end was trimmed by 6 bases and the J gene end by 3 bases; junction bases not matched to a gene: 9. CDR3 nucleotide sequence: TGTGCCAGCAGCCGTTCCGGGACAGGGTACTACGAGCAGTACTTC. This gives the protein CASSRSGTGYYEQYF.

The chain has TRBV5-4 and TRBJ2-1; 7 nucleotides line up with TRBD2. CDR1 and CDR2 from the germline V gene are SGHNT and YYREEE (reference sequence). V trimming: 0 bases; J trimming: 0 bases; junction bases outside the gene matches: 0. The CDR3 covers 15 residues. CDR3 region: CASSLGGGSYNEQFF. The CDR3 region has the DNA TGTGCCAGCAGCTTGGGGGGGGGCTCCTACAATGAGCAGTTCTTC.

For the CDR3, the DNA is TGTGCCAGTAAGGGGGGACAGGGGACCACCGGGGAGCTGTTTTTT. This translates into CASKGGQGTTGELFF. The rearrangement uses TRBV19 and TRBJ2-2, with TRBD1 matching 10 bases. The J segment lost 4 bases and the V segment lost 7 bases, leaving 6 bases of the junction unmatched. Germline-derived CDR1 and CDR2 are LNHDA and SQIVND (reference sequence). The CDR3 covers 15 residues.

As DNA, the CDR3 is TGTGCCAGCAACAGACAGGGGGCTTCTGAGGAGCAGTACTTC. The encoded protein is CASNRQGASEEQYF. The V gene is TRBV27, the J gene TRBJ2-7, with 10 positions matching TRBD1. After removal of 7 bases from V and 7 bases from J, the junction contained 10 bases not matched to a gene. This CDR3 is 14 amino acids long. Looked up from germline, CDR1 is MNHEY and CDR2 is SMNVEV (reference sequence).

The chain links TRBV27 to TRBJ1-6; D gene unclear. Trimming pared 6 bases from V and 9 bases from J, leaving 9 bases between. The germline CDR1 and CDR2 sequences are MNHEY and SMNVEV (reference sequence). The CDR3 contains 12 residues. CDR3 protein: CASSAFGSPLHF. CDR3 sequence (DNA): TGTGCCAGCAGCGCGTTCGGTTCACCCCTCCACTTT.

The CDR3, as DNA: TGTGCCAGTAGTATAGACCACAGGGTACACGGGGAGCTGTTTTTT. Protein: CASSIDHRVHGELFF. The chain recombines TRBV19 with TRBJ2-2, with D possibly TRBD1 on 6 matching bases. The CDR3 consists of 15 residues. V was clipped by 0 bases and J by 7 bases, with 12 bases between them. CDR1 is LNHDA, CDR2 SQIVND, per germline (reference sequence).